This T cell receptor (beta chain) was captured by sequencing in a study of cytomegalovirus exposure and HLA in healthy donors. Whole-study findings and limits: Trimming of TCR beta V- and J-genes showed a link, identified in a later analysis, to a missense DCLRE1C variant. The records held CMV serostatus as the only immune exposure information. The study carried out a later analysis of TCR beta sequences. It associated 16,951 of them with specific HLA alleles at a false discovery rate of 0.05.

Germline assignment: CDR1 SGHTA and CDR2 FQGNSA. Losses at the gene ends were 5 bases for V and 5 bases for J; bases not matched to a gene: 5. There are 14 residues in the CDR3. This clone occurred once. Its antigen remains unknown. The PCR ran on 60 Vbeta and 13 Jbeta primers. The assay was immunoSEQ multiplex PCR, and TCRdb's table has in-frame clones only and misses some. Among roughly 100,000 clones, 76% were seen once, and the ten largest hold around 8.2%. This chain connects TRBV7-2 to TRBJ2-3, with 9 bases matching TRBD1. Sequenced input: PBMCs. This receptor was taken from a middle-aged man in good health and CMV-seropositive. The CDR3 nucleotides are TGTGCCAGCAGCCAAACAGGGGGCAGAGATACGCAGTATTTT. Translation: CASSQTGGRDTQYF.